A selection of T cell receptor beta chains follows, all from one sample in a study of cytomegalovirus exposure and HLA in healthy donors. Data came from immunoSEQ multiplex PCR; TCRdb stores just in-frame clones and leaves some out. The profile shows around 130,000 clones, around two thirds of them singletons. Sequencing used PBMCs. These receptors all stem from a human donor in good health. CDR3s include the opening cysteine and the closing phenylalanine or tryptophan. The D gene is left open where the match is weak. A clone size is listed for some rows: how often the clone was seen (once, few, many), or a class if it is expanded.

CDR3,DNA,size,J,length,V,D
CAWRWGAEAFF,TGTGCCTGGAGGTGGGGGGCTGAAGCTTTCTTT,-,TRBJ1-1,11,TRBV30,-
CASSSAFLEPGNTQYF,TGTGCCAGCAGCTCTGCATTCCTCGAACCCGGGAATACGCAGTATTTT,-,TRBJ2-3,16,TRBV5-8,-
CASSLDGAEKLFF,TGTGCCAGCAGCTTAGATGGGGCTGAAAAACTGTTTTTT,few,TRBJ1-4,13,TRBV7-9,-
CTSSRVQGEETQYF,TGCACCAGCAGCCGAGTTCAGGGTGAAGAGACCCAGTACTTC,-,TRBJ2-5,14,TRBV4-3,-
CASSRAARIDTQYF,TGTGCCAGCAGCCGCGCGGCGAGGATCGATACGCAGTATTTT,-,TRBJ2-3,14,TRBV6-6,-
CASSFGTAIYEQYF,TGTGCCAGCAGTTTCGGGACAGCAATTTACGAGCAGTACTTC,-,TRBJ2-7,14,TRBV27,TRBD1
CSASYGNGQYF,TGCAGTGCTAGTTACGGGAACGGGCAGTATTTT,few,TRBJ2-3,11,TRBV20-1,-
CASRVRSSGNTIYF,TGTGCCAGCAGGGTCAGGTCCTCTGGAAACACCATATATTTT,-,TRBJ1-3,14,TRBV5-6,-
CATGRGRKETQYF,TGTGCCACCGGCAGGGGGAGGAAGGAGACCCAGTACTTC,-,TRBJ2-5,13,TRBV27,-
CASSLGFRGGSYNSPLHF,TGTGCCAGCAGCTTAGGGTTCAGGGGCGGCTCCTATAATTCACCCCTCCACTTT,-,TRBJ1-6,18,TRBV11-2,-
CASSLDAGIRNEQFF,TGTGCCAGCAGCTTAGATGCAGGCATTCGAAATGAGCAGTTCTTC,-,TRBJ2-1,15,TRBV7-9,-
CASNYRSNTEAFF,TGTGCCAGCAATTACAGGAGTAACACTGAAGCTTTCTTT,few,TRBJ1-1,13,TRBV6-6,-
CASSLVSVADTQYF,TGTGCCAGCAGCTTAGTCTCGGTTGCAGATACGCAGTATTTT,-,TRBJ2-3,14,TRBV5-6,-
CASSSRGQGNTIYF,TGTGCCAGCAGCTCCAGGGGGCAAGGAAACACCATATATTTT,-,TRBJ1-3,14,TRBV7-9,TRBD1
CASRGQGAETQYF,TGTGCCAGCAGAGGACAGGGGGCAGAGACCCAGTACTTC,few,TRBJ2-5,13,TRBV5-6,TRBD1
CASSTPGGAGKYGYTF,TGTGCCAGCAGTACCCCCGGAGGGGCTGGTAAATATGGCTACACCTTC,-,TRBJ1-2,16,TRBV28,-
CASSLAGVTGELFF,TGTGCCAGCAGCTTAGCGGGGGTGACCGGGGAGCTGTTTTTT,-,TRBJ2-2,14,TRBV7-3,TRBD2
CASSEGQGPPYGYTF,TGTGCCAGCAGCGAGGGACAGGGACCCCCCTATGGCTACACCTTC,-,TRBJ1-2,15,TRBV7-9,TRBD1
CASSSRAASYEQYF,TGTGCCAGCAGCTCCAGGGCCGCCTCCTACGAGCAGTACTTC,-,TRBJ2-7,14,TRBV7-9,-
CASSVGGGNTIYF,TGTGCCAGCAGCGTAGGAGGAGGAAACACCATATATTTT,-,TRBJ1-3,13,TRBV9,-
CSSSPDVGRGSYEQYF,TGTTCCAGCAGCCCCGACGTTGGTCGGGGGAGCTACGAGCAGTACTTC,-,TRBJ2-7,16,TRBV7-9,-
CASRATNSAGELFF,TGTGCCAGCAGAGCGACTAATTCGGCCGGGGAGCTGTTTTTT,-,TRBJ2-2,14,TRBV7-2,-
CASSFSIPGQGSREQYF,TGTGCCAGCTCCTTCTCGATCCCGGGACAGGGATCTAGGGAGCAGTACTTC,-,TRBJ2-5,17,TRBV27,TRBD1
CASTPTSGSVDTQYF,TGTGCCAGCACCCCGACTAGCGGGAGTGTGGATACGCAGTATTTT,-,TRBJ2-3,15,TRBV6-1,TRBD2
CASSQMPRSYEQYF,TGCGCCAGCAGCCAAATGCCTAGATCCTACGAGCAGTACTTC,-,TRBJ2-7,14,TRBV4-3,-
CASSLEGPSIRTDTQYF,TGTGCCAGCAGCTTAGAAGGCCCTAGTATCCGCACAGATACGCAGTATTTT,-,TRBJ2-3,17,TRBV7-2,-
CASNNRQGTSEAFF,TGTGCCAGCAACAATAGACAGGGTACATCTGAAGCTTTCTTT,-,TRBJ1-1,14,TRBV11-2,TRBD1
CASSLNPSGRYEQYF,TGTGCCAGCAGCTTGAACCCTAGCGGGAGGTACGAGCAGTACTTC,-,TRBJ2-7,15,TRBV7-2,TRBD2
CASSEVGGGPSYNEQFF,TGTGCCAGCAGTGAAGTTGGGGGGGGGCCGTCCTACAATGAGCAGTTCTTC,-,TRBJ2-1,17,TRBV6-1,-
CASSLTWRGSFEQYF,TGTGCCAGCAGTTTGACCTGGCGGGGCAGTTTTGAGCAGTATTTC,-,TRBJ2-7,15,TRBV28,-
CASRGTDAYGYTF,TGTGCCAGTAGGGGGACAGACGCGTATGGCTACACCTTC,-,TRBJ1-2,13,TRBV5-6,TRBD1
CAWSTPTGGQPQHF,TGTGCCTGGAGTACGCCGACAGGGGGTCAGCCCCAGCATTTT,-,TRBJ1-5,14,TRBV30,TRBD1
CASTRGPEAFF,TGTGCCAGCACCCGAGGGCCCGAAGCTTTCTTT,-,TRBJ1-1,11,TRBV28,-
CASRGARDTEAFF,TGTGCCAGCAGAGGGGCCCGGGACACTGAAGCTTTCTTT,-,TRBJ1-1,13,TRBV5-5,-
CASSQTGSNSPLHF,TGTGCCAGCAGCCAGACAGGAAGCAATTCACCCCTCCACTTT,-,TRBJ1-6,14,TRBV11-3,-
CASSITGSNEQYF,TGTGCCAGCAGCATAACGGGATCCAACGAGCAGTACTTC,-,TRBJ2-7,13,TRBV7-2,-
CASKMQGAYGANVLTF,TGTGCCAGTAAGATGCAGGGGGCGTATGGGGCCAACGTCCTGACTTTC,-,TRBJ2-6,16,TRBV19,TRBD1
CASRLGQAVGYGYTF,TGTGCCAGCAGACTCGGACAGGCAGTGGGCTATGGCTACACCTTC,few,TRBJ1-2,15,TRBV27,TRBD1
CASSVRTGNEQYF,TGCGCCAGCAGCGTTAGGACAGGGAACGAGCAGTACTTC,-,TRBJ2-7,13,TRBV4-1,TRBD1
CASSSGTSGTDTQYF,TGCGCCAGCAGCTCTGGGACTAGCGGCACAGATACGCAGTATTTT,-,TRBJ2-3,15,TRBV5-1,TRBD2
CASSPPGQSQYF,TGTGCCAGCTCACCACCCGGACAGTCGCAGTACTTC,-,TRBJ2-7,12,TRBV18,-